This T cell receptor beta chain came from a study of OX40 agonist ivuxolimab in advanced cancers. Study details: Prior anti-PD-1, anti-PD-L1 or anti-CTLA-4 therapy did not bar entry, and roughly 40% had some.

Repertoires were generated with immunoSEQ multiplex PCR, while TCRdb's copy carries only in-frame clones and drops some. The sample includes under 85,000 clones, about 87% of them seen just once. To note about this clone: Its target is not known.

Germline V CDR1 and CDR2: SNHLY, FYNNEI. Between the trimmed V and J ends, which lost 6 bases and 0 bases, there was a span of 11 bases. The CDR3 is made up of 14 amino acids. Study-wide points: Antigen targets of the expanded peripheral T cells went undetermined.

V is TRBV2 and J is TRBJ1-1; possible D gene TRBD1, 6 bases. The sequence derives from an adult with an advanced solid tumor such as melanoma, head and neck, liver or kidney cancer. The specimen was CD4+ or CD8+ T cells sorted from blood, collected in a trial of the OX40 agonist ivuxolimab. In nucleotides, the CDR3 is TGTGCCAGCAGGTGGGGGGCGATGAACACTGAAGCTTTCTTT. Amino acids: CASRWGAMNTEAFF.